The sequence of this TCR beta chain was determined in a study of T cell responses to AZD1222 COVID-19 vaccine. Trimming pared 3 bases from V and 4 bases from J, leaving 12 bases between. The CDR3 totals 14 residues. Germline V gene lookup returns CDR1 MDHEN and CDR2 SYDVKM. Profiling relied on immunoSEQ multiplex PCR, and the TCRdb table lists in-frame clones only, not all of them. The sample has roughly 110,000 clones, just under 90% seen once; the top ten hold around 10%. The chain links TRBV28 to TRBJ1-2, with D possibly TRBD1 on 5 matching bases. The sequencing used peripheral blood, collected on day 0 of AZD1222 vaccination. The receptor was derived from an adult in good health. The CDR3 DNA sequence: TGTGCCAGCAGTTTCAACGGCAGGGCCTATGGCTACACCTTC. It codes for CASSFNGRAYGYTF.